This TCR beta chain was captured in a study of shared clonotypes between healthy human individuals. General study points: With a handful of donors compared, around 4.7% of naive CD4 clonotypes were shared.

Notes on this clone: Its antigen remains unidentified.

TCRdb's copy holds only in-frame clones and misses some; the assay was immunoSEQ multiplex PCR. This table holds roughly 2 million clones, approximately 95% found once. Looked up from germline, CDR1 is SGHTA and CDR2 is FQGNSA. The CDR3 is made up of 16 amino acids. V was cut by 5 bases and J by 3 bases, with 17 bases left in between. The source of this sequence is a man between 18 and 29 years old in good health. Sequencing was carried out using naive CD4+ T cells sorted from blood. The subset is: CD45RA+ positively selected. The chain has TRBV7-2 and TRBJ2-1; D is perhaps TRBD2 (6 bases). CDR3 residues: CASSLSSAGNYNEQFF. The CDR3 DNA follows: TGTGCCAGCAGCCTATCGAGCGCGGGAAACTACAATGAGCAGTTCTTC.